The 3 T cell receptor beta chains below come from one sample, sequenced in a study of control samples from healthy donors and cancer patients. Sequencing used immunoSEQ multiplex PCR; TCRdb keeps in-frame clones, though not all of them. The profile covers 160,000 or so clones, with approximately 90% appearing a single time and 0.55% to 0.7% taken by the ten largest. The sequencing input was blood. These receptors originate from a woman aged 25 to 45 in good health.

CDR3 amino acids: CATSDTSGRNTGELFF. The DNA of the CDR3 is TGTGCCACCAGTGATACCAGCGGGAGGAACACCGGGGAGCTGTTTTTT. The chain uses TRBV24-1 and TRBJ2-2, with 8 bases matching TRBD2. CDR1 KGHDR and CDR2 SFDVKD come from the germline V gene. V gave up 3 bases and J gave up 1 base; unmatched junction bases: 3. This CDR3 comprises 16 residues.

This chain joins TRBV10-2 and TRBJ2-4, with TRBD1 matching 8 bases. V dropped 6 bases and J dropped 6; count of bases not matched to a gene: 7. CDR3 size: 14 residues. The germline V gene encodes CDR1 WSHSY and CDR2 SAAADI. Here the CDR3 reads CASREGQGRNIQYF. The CDR3 bases are TGCGCCAGCAGGGAAGGACAGGGCCGAAACATTCAGTACTTC.

The rearrangement links TRBV7-2 to TRBJ2-4; D remains unclear. The germline V and J ends were trimmed by 1 base and 6 bases, with 10 bases remaining between them. The CDR3 extends over 14 amino acids. Germline V gene data show CDR1 as SGHTA and CDR2 as FQGNSA. The CDR3 protein is CASSLVANLNIQYF. The CDR3 DNA is TGTGCCAGCAGCTTAGTGGCGAACCTAAACATTCAGTACTTC. Complete variable domain (other parts from reference TRBV7-2 and TRBJ2-4): GAGVSQSPSNKVTEKGKDVELRCDPISGHTALYWYRQSLGQGLEFLIYFQGNSAPDKSGLPSDRFSAERTGGSVSTLTIQRTQQEDSAVYLCASSLVANLNIQYFGAGTRLSVL.